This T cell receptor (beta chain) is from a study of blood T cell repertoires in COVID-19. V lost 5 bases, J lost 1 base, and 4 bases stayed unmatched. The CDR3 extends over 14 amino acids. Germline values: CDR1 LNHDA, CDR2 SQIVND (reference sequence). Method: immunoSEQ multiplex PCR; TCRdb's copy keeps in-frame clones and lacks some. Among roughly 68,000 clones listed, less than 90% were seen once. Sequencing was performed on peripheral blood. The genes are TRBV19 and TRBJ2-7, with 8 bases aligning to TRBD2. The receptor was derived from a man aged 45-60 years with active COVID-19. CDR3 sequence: CASSVAGRSYEQYF. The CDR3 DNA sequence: TGTGCCAGTAGTGTAGCGGGAAGGTCCTACGAGCAGTACTTC.